A selection of T cell receptor beta chains follows, all from one sample in a study of blood T cells in healthy people across ages. From the 5' RACE reads, TCRdb called clonotypes with MiXCR, one entry per CDR3 protein. Here the sample spans more than 800,000 distinct CDR3 sequences, 29% being singletons. Sequencing was done on a sample of blood. Receptors were obtained from a woman of 80 years or more in good health. The CDR3 runs from the conserved cysteine through the conserved F or W. D genes are given only for firm matches. Not all rows give a size; the values are once, few, many and, for expanded clones, a class.

CDR3: CASRENACVYEQDF
DNA: TGCGCCAGCAGGGAAAACGCCTGTGTCTACGAGCAGGACTTC
J: TRBJ2-7
size: NA
V: TRBV10-2
D: NA

CDR3: CASSPGQGVKGAGANVLTF
DNA: TGTGCCAGCAGCCCCGGACAGGGGGTAAAAGGGGCTGGGGCCAACGTCCTGACTTTC
J: TRBJ2-6
size: few
V: TRBV5-4
D: TRBD1

CDR3: CSAREGPTDQETQYF
DNA: TGCAGTGCTAGAGAGGGTCCCACCGATCAAGAGACCCAGTACTTC
J: TRBJ2-5
size: many
V: TRBV20-1
D: NA

CDR3: CSAGGWTEAFF
DNA: TGCAGTGCGGGTGGTTGGACTGAAGCTTTCTTT
J: TRBJ1-1
size: few
V: TRBV20-1
D: NA

CDR3: CSAFTGSSPDTQYF
DNA: TGCAGTGCTTTTACAGGGTCCTCTCCAGATACGCAGTATTTT
J: TRBJ2-3
size: NA
V: TRBV20-1
D: NA

CDR3: CASSSTGQHISTDTQYF
DNA: TGTGCCAGCAGTTCTACCGGGCAGCATATTAGCACAGATACGCAGTATTTT
J: TRBJ2-3
size: NA
V: TRBV28
D: NA

CDR3: CASGVAAGASTDTQCF
DNA: NA
J: TRBJ2-3
size: NA
V: TRBV9
D: NA

CDR3: CSATNRGRGSVEQFF
DNA: TGCAGTGCTACCAACAGGGGGCGTGGGTCCGTTGAGCAGTTCTTC
J: TRBJ2-1
size: many
V: TRBV20-1
D: TRBD1

CDR3: CASSNRKRGGLNEQFF
DNA: TGCGCCAGCAGCAATAGAAAGCGGGGGGGCCTCAATGAGCAGTTCTTC
J: TRBJ2-1
size: NA
V: TRBV4-1
D: TRBD2

CDR3: CATRREPTDNSPLHF
DNA: TGTGCCACCCGGCGGGAGCCCACGGATAATTCACCCCTCCACTTT
J: TRBJ1-6
size: many
V: TRBV10-3
D: NA